Here is one TCR beta chain with its context. Antigen: not known. The data stem from a study of T cells in localized non-small cell lung cancer. Study results and caveats: There were a median around 57 of the top 100 tumor clones appearing in adjacent lung. Uninvolved adjacent lung had higher T cell clonality than tumor and all other tissues.

Germline loops: CDR1 SNHLY, CDR2 FYNNEI. The CDR3 consists of 15 residues. The V gene end was trimmed by 1 base and the J gene end by 6 bases; junction bases not matched to a gene: 6. Assay: immunoSEQ multiplex PCR; the TCRdb copy retains only in-frame clones and omits some. Altogether 60,000 to 75,000 clones are present, 80% to 90% being singletons, with the ten largest covering roughly 12%. This sequence was found in a female donor of 60 years or more with stage I lung adenocarcinoma. This chain joins TRBV2 and TRBJ2-1; 7 nucleotides align to TRBD1. Specimen: peripheral blood, collected before any cancer treatment. For the CDR3, the DNA is TGTGCCAGCAGTGAAGATAGGGGGACAGCCAATGAGCAGTTCTTC. The encoded protein is CASSEDRGTANEQFF.